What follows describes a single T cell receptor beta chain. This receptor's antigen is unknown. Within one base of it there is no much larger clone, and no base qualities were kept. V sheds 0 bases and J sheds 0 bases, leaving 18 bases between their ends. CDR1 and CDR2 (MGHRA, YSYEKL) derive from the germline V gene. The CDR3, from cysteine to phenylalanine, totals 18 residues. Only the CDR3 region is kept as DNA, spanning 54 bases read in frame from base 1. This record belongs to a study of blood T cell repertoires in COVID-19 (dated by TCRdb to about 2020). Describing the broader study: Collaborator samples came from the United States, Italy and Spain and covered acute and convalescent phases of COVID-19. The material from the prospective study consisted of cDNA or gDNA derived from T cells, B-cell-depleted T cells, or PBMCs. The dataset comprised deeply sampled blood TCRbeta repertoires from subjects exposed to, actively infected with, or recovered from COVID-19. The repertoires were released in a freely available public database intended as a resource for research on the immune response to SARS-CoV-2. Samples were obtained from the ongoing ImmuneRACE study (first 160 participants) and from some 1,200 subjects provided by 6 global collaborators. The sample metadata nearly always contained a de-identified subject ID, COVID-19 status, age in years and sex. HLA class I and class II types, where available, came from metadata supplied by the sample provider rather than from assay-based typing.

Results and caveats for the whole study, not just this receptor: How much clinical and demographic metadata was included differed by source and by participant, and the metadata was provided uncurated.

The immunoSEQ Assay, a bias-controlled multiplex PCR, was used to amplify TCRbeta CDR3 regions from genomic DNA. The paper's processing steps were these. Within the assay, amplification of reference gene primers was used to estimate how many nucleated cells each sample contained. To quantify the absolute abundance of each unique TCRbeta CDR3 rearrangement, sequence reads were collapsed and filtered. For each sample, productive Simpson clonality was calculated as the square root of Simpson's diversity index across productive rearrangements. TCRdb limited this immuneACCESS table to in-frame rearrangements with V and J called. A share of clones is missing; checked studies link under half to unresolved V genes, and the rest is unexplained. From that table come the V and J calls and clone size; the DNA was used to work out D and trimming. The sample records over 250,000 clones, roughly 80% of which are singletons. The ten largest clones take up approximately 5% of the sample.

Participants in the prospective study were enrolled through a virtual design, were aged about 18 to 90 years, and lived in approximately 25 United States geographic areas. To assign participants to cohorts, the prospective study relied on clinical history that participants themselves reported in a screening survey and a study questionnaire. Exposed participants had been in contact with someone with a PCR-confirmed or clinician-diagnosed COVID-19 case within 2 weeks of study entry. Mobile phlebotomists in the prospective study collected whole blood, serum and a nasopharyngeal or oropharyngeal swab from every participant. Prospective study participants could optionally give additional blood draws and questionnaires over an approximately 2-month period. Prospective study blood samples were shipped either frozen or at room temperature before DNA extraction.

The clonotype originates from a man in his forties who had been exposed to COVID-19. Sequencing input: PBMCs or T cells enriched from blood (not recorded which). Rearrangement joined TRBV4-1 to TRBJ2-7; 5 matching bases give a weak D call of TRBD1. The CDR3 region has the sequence CASSQDIGRGYGSYEQYF. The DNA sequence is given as TGCGCCAGCAGCCAAGATATTGGAAGGGGATACGGCTCCTACGAGCAGTACTTC.